These 13 T cell receptor beta chains share one sample of origin, sequenced in a study of cytomegalovirus exposure and HLA in healthy donors (dated by TCRdb to the late 2010s). To prepare the library, the immunoSEQ multiplex PCR assay was applied. TCRdb took over this immuneACCESS table, retaining in-frame rearrangements with V and J assigned. Such tables are incomplete; in checked studies, under half of the missing clones stem from an unresolved V gene, and the remainder is unexplained. The sample table records more than 95,000 clones; around 96% of these occur just once. Clones ranked in the top ten supply approximately 1.5% of the sample. Sequencing was carried out using PBMCs. The source is a young man in good health and CMV-seronegative.

The chain is built from TRBV4-3 and TRBJ2-1; maybe TRBD2 (5 bases). There are 16 residues in the CDR3. Between the trimmed V and J ends, which lost 2 bases and 0 bases, there was a span of 11 bases. The germline V gene encodes CDR1 LGHNA and CDR2 YSLEER. CDR3 coding DNA: TGCGCCAGCAGCCAAATAGAGGGTAGCTCCTACAATGAGCAGTTCTTC. It yields the protein CASSQIEGSSYNEQFF.

This chain uses TRBV6-1 with TRBJ1-5; D gene ambiguous. CDR1 MNHNS and CDR2 SASEGT come from the germline V gene. The CDR3 consists of 13 residues. V was pared by 7 bases and J by 3 bases, with 10 bases between. CDR3 nucleotides: TGTGCCAGCACCCAAATTTCCAATCAGCCCCAGCATTTT. This codes for CASTQISNQPQHF.

This chain's CDR3 is CASNLRRGYGYTF. Here the CDR3 DNA reads TGTGCCAGCAACCTCCGCAGGGGCTATGGCTACACCTTC. The J gene is TRBJ1-2, the V gene TRBV28; D possibly corresponds to TRBD1 (6 bases). The CDR3 is 13 residues long. Germline values: CDR1 MDHEN, CDR2 SYDVKM. The ends were cut back, 7 bases at V and 4 bases at J, with 13 bases in the middle.

The gene calls are TRBV9 and TRBJ2-7; 11 nucleotides line up with TRBD2. The CDR3 extends over 15 amino acids. Germline-derived CDR1 and CDR2 are SGDLS and YYNGEE. V shed 0 bases, J shed 3 bases, and the junction held 2 bases outside the gene matches. CDR3 DNA sequence: TGTGCCAGCAGCGTAGCCGGGACTAGCGGCTACGAGCAGTACTTC. As protein: CASSVAGTSGYEQYF.

This clone was counted a single time. This chain joins TRBV28 and TRBJ1-4, with TRBD1 matching over 8 bases. This CDR3 has 15 amino acids. V shed 3 bases, J shed 0 bases, and the junction held 0 bases outside the gene matches. Germline lookup yields CDR1 MDHEN and CDR2 SYDVKM. In nucleotides, the CDR3 is TGTGCCAGCAGTTTGACAGGGGCAACTAATGAAAAACTGTTTTTT. Its protein is CASSLTGATNEKLFF.

In this sample, this clone turned up once. V and J are TRBV6-5 and TRBJ1-1, with D perhaps TRBD1 (6 bases). CDR1 and CDR2 from the germline V gene are MNHEY and SVGAGI. The CDR3 has 14 residues. V was cut by 6 bases and J by 2 bases, with 13 bases left in between. This CDR3 reads CASRLGHPNTEAFF. Here the CDR3 DNA reads TGTGCCAGCAGACTGGGACACCCAAACACTGAAGCTTTCTTT.

The V gene is TRBV29-1, the J gene TRBJ1-4; 7 bases line up with TRBD1. CDR3 length: 14 amino acids. Germline lookup yields CDR1 SQVTM and CDR2 ANQGSEA. The V and J ends lost 6 bases and 0 bases, in that order; junction bases with no gene match: 4. CDR3 DNA sequence: TGCAGCGTGGGGACAGCCCCAACTAATGAAAAACTGTTTTTT. Amino acid sequence: CSVGTAPTNEKLFF.

This sequence joins TRBV5-1 and TRBJ2-1; D not certain. The CDR3 sequence is 12 residues long. Per germline, CDR1 SGHRS and CDR2 YFSETQ. V gave up 4 bases and J gave up 6 bases, with 8 bases separating them. CDR3 sequence reads: CASSLDFNEQFF. The CDR3 DNA reads TGCGCCAGCAGCCTAGACTTCAATGAGCAGTTCTTC.

J is TRBJ2-7 and V is TRBV6-5; 9 positions match TRBD2. The CDR3 is 15 residues long. The V gene end was trimmed by 6 bases and the J gene end by 0 bases; junction bases not matched to a gene: 6. Germline V gene lookup returns CDR1 MNHEY and CDR2 SVGAGI. CDR3 residues: CASSSPSGTSYEQYF. CDR3 DNA: TGTGCCAGCAGCTCCCCTAGCGGGACCTCCTACGAGCAGTACTTC.

The chain carries TRBV4-3 and TRBJ2-7; the match to TRBD2 covers 9 bases. V was pared by 4 bases and J by 2 bases, with 12 bases of the junction left unmatched. The CDR3 is made up of 17 amino acids. Germline CDR1 is LGHNA and CDR2 is YSLEER. In nucleotides, the CDR3 is TGCGCCAGCAGCCTCCCGATACCGCGGGAGGGACCCTACGAGCAGTACTTC. Amino acid sequence: CASSLPIPREGPYEQYF.

The chain carries TRBV11-3 and TRBJ2-4; 7 nucleotides align to TRBD2. Germline V lookup: CDR1 SGHNT, CDR2 YENEEA. The CDR3 spans 15 residues. V lost 0 bases to trimming and J lost 8 bases; unmatched junction nucleotides: 7. The CDR3 loop reads CASSLDPGGGDIQYF. The CDR3 nucleotides read TGTGCCAGCAGCTTAGATCCCGGGGGAGGGGACATTCAGTACTTC.

The CDR3 is CASSLSNTGELFF. CDR3 DNA sequence: TGTGCCAGCAGTCTGTCGAACACCGGGGAGCTGTTTTTT. The chain has TRBV27 and TRBJ2-2; D is uncertain. V was cut by 5 bases and J by 0 bases, with 4 bases left in between. Germline V gene lookup returns CDR1 MNHEY and CDR2 SMNVEV (reference sequence). The CDR3 has 13 amino acids.

This chain uses TRBV9 with TRBJ2-1, with TRBD2 as a possible D gene (5 bases). CDR1 and CDR2 from the germline V gene are SGDLS and YYNGEE. The V and J ends lost 3 bases and 0 bases respectively, with 13 bases between them. The CDR3 totals 16 residues. The CDR3 region has the DNA TGTGCCAGCAGCGCGGGAATGTGGAGCTCCTACAATGAGCAGTTCTTC. Translated: CASSAGMWSSYNEQFF. Filled out from reference TRBV9 and TRBJ2-1, the complete variable domain reads DSGVTQTPKHLITATGQRVTLRCSPRSGDLSVYWYQQSLDQGLQFLIQYYNGEERAKGNILERFSAQQFPDLHSELNLSSLELGDSALYFCASSAGMWSSYNEQFFGPGTRLTVL.